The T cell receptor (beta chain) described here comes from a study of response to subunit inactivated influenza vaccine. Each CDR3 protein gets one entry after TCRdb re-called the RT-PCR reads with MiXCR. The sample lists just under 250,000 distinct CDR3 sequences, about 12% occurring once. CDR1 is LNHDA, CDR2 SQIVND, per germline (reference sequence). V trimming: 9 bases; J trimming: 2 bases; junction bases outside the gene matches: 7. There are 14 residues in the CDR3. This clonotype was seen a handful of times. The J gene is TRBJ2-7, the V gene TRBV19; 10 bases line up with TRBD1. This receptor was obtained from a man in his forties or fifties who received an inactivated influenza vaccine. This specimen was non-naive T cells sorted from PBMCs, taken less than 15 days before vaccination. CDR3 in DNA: TGTGCCAGCAGACCCGGGACAGGGGCCTACGAGCAGTACTTC. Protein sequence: CASRPGTGAYEQYF. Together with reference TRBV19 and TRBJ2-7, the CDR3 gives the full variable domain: DGGITQSPKYLFRKEGQNVTLSCEQNLNHDAMYWYRQDPGQGLRLIYYSQIVNDFQKGDIAEGYSVSREKKESFPLTVTSAQKNPTAFYLCASRPGTGAYEQYFGPGTRLTVT.